This T cell receptor (beta chain) derives from a study of neurological immune-mediated disorders. This clonotype rates as medium-sized. The target antigen is unknown. Study-wide results and caveats: While HTLV-1-associated myelopathy showed the greatest TCR clonal expansion, multiple sclerosis showed the least, falling below healthy controls.

Synthesis of cDNA was performed by 5'RACE using 10-nucleotide random UMIs. MiXCR, run by TCRdb on the 5' RACE reads, gives a single entry per CDR3 protein. Altogether about 5,000 distinct CDR3 sequences are present, less than 25% being singletons, with the ten largest covering 44%. The CDR3 has 18 residues. CDR1 and CDR2 (germline): DFQATT, SNEGSKA (reference sequence). V was shortened by 3 bases and J by 3 bases, with 24 bases between the two germline ends. The chain is built from TRBV20-1 and TRBJ2-4, with D hard to call. Sample: CD8+ T cells from blood. This sequence originates from a woman in her fifties or sixties with HTLV-1-associated myelopathy (HAM/TSP). CDR3 sequence reads: CSASGHSIGGFVKNIQYF. The CDR3 DNA reads TGCAGTGCTAGTGGGCACTCGATAGGCGGTTTTGTCAAAAACATTCAGTACTTC.